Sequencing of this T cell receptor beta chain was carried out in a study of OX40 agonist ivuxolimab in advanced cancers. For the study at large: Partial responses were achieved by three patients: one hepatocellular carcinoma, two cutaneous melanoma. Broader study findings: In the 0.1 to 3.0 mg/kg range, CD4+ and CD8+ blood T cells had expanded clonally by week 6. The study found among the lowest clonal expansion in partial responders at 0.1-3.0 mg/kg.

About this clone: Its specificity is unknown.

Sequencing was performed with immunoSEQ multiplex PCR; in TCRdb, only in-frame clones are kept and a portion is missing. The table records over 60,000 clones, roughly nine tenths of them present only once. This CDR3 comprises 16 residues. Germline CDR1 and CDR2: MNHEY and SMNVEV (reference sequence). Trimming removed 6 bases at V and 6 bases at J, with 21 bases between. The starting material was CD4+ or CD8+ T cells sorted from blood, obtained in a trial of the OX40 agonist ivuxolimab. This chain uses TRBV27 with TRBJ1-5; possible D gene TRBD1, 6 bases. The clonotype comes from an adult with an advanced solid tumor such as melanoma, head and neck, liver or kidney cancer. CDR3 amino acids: CASSYPPHRVGQPQHF. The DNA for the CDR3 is TGTGCCAGCAGCTATCCCCCCCACAGGGTCGGTCAGCCCCAGCATTTT.